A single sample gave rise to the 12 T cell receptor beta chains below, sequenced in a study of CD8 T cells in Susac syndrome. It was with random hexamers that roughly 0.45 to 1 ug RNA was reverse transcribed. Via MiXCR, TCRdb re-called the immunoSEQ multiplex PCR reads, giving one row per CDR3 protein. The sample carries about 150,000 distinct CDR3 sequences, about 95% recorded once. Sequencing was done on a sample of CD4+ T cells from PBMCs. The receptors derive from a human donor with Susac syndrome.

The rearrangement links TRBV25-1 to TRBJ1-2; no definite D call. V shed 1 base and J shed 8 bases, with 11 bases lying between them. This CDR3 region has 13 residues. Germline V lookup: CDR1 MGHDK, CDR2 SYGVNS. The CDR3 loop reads CASSEFKGQGYTF. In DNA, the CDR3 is TGTGCCAGCAGTGAATTTAAGGGTCAGGGCTACACCTTC.

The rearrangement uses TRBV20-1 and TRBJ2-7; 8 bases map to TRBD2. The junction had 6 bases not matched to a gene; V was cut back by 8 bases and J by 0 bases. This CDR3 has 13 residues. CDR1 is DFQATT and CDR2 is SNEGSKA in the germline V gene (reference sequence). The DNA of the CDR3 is TGCAGTACCTTAGCGGGGAGCTCCTACGAGCAGTACTTC. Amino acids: CSTLAGSSYEQYF.

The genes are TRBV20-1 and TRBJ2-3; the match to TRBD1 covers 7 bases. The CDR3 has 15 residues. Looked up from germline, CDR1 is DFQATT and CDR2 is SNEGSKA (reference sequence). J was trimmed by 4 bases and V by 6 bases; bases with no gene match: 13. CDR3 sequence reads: CSARDAGTVADTQYF. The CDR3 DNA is TGCAGTGCCAGGGATGCTGGGACAGTGGCAGATACGCAGTATTTT.

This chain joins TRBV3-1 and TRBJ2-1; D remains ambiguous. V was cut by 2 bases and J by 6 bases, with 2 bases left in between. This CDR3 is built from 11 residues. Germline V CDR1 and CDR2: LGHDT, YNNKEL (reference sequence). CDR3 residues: CASSQINEQFF. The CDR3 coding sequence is TGTGCCAGCAGCCAAATCAATGAGCAGTTCTTC.

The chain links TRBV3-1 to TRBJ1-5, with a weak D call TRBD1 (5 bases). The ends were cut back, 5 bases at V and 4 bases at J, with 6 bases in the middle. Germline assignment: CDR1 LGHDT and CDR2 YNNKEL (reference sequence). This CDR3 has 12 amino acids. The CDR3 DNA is TGTGCCAGCAGCTGGGGGAATCAGCCCCAGCATTTT. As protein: CASSWGNQPQHF. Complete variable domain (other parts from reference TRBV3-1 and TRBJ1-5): DTAVSQTPKYLVTQMGNDKSIKCEQNLGHDTMYWYKQDSKKFLKIMFSYNNKELIINETVPNRFSPKSPDKAHLNLHINSLELGDSAVYFCASSWGNQPQHFGDGTRLSIL.

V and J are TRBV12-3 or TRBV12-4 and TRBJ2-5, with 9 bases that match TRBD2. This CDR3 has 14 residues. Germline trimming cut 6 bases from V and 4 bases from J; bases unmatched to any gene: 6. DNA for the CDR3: TGTGCCAGCAGACGTAGCGGGGGCGGAGAGACCCAGTACTTC. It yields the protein CASRRSGGGETQYF.

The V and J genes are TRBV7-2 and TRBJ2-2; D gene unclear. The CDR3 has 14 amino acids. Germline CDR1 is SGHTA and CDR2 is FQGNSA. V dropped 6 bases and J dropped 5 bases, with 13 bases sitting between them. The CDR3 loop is CASSLEVGTGELFF. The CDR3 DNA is TGTGCCAGCAGTCTGGAAGTAGGAACCGGGGAGCTGTTTTTT.

The CDR3 bases are TGTGCCAGCAGCCCCGGTGGGGGGATGAACACTGAAGCTTTCTTT. Protein sequence: CASSPGGGMNTEAFF. The chain is built from TRBV4-2 and TRBJ1-1, with a weak D call TRBD1 (5 bases). CDR3 length equals 15 residues. Germline lookup yields CDR1 LGHNA and CDR2 YNFKEQ. The ends were cut back, 4 bases at V and 0 bases at J, with 12 bases in the middle.

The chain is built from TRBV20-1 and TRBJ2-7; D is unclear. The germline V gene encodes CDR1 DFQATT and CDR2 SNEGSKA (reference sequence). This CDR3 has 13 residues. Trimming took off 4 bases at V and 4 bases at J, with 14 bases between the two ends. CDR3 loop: CSATRQPKYEQYF. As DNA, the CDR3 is TGCAGTGCTACGAGGCAGCCTAAGTACGAGCAGTACTTC.

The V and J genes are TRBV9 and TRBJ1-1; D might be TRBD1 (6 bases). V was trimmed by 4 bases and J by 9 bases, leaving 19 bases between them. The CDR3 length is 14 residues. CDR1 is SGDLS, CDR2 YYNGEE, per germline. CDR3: CASSYSADSGKAFF. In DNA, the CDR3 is TGTGCCAGCAGCTATTCCGCGGACAGTGGTAAAGCTTTCTTT.

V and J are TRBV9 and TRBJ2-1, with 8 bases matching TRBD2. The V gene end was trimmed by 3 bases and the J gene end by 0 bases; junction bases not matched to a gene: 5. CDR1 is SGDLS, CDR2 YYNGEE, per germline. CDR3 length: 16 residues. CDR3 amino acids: CASSGSGGRSYNEQFF. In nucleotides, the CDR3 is TGTGCCAGCAGCGGGAGCGGGGGCCGCTCCTACAATGAGCAGTTCTTC.

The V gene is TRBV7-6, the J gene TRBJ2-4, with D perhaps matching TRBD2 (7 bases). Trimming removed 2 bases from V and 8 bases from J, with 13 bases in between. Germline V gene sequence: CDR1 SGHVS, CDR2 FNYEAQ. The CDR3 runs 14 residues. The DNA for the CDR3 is TGTGCCAGCAGCTTAACTCAGGGGAGGGACATTCAGTACTTC. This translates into CASSLTQGRDIQYF.